This entry lists 18 T cell receptor beta chains sequenced from one sample in a study of blood T cells in healthy people across ages (dated by TCRdb to between 2014 and 2017). Library preparation used 5' RACE. For sequencing, an Illumina HiSeq 2500 was employed. A second PCR of about 7 to 12 cycles was run with a J-beta primer mix and a sample-barcoded 5' primer. TCRdb ran its own pipeline on the public reads, namely fastp trimming at Q25 and MiXCR clone calling, and kept in-frame beta chains. Rows are unified per CDR3 protein, each entry keeping the most common DNA and genes. For this sample there are hundreds of thousands of distinct CDR3 sequences; approximately 31% appear just once. The ten largest make up roughly 14% of the sample. The sequencing sample was made of blood. The receptors come from a woman older than 75 in good health. Donor details come from another sample of the same person, matched by shared clones.

This rearrangement joins TRBV19 to TRBJ2-4; no clear D gene. V lost 0 bases to trimming and J lost 9 bases, with 9 bases between them. The CDR3 sequence is 13 residues long. Per germline, CDR1 LNHDA and CDR2 SQIVND (reference sequence). The chain's CDR3 is CASSIDSNRIQYF. Here the CDR3 DNA reads TGTGCCAGTAGTATAGACAGTAACCGCATTCAGTACTTC.

This clonotype occurred many times. The chain recombines TRBV7-8 with TRBJ1-6; D perhaps matches TRBD1 (5 bases). The germline gives CDR1 SGHVS, CDR2 FQNEAQ. V dropped 5 bases and J dropped 10 bases, with 18 bases sitting between them. The CDR3 runs 15 residues. The CDR3 DNA is TGTGCCAGCAGCCATCGGGGCAGTTTTGACTCACCCCTCCACTTT. It is translated as CASSHRGSFDSPLHF.

In its sample, this clonotype was seen a few times. The rearrangement joins TRBV7-9 to TRBJ1-3, with a weak D call TRBD1 (6 bases). Trimming stripped 3 bases from V and 4 bases from J, with 22 bases between. The CDR3 consists of 18 residues. CDR1 and CDR2 (germline): SEHNR, FQNEAQ (reference sequence). CDR3 coding DNA: TGTGCCAGCAGCTTTTCCTCCTCCCGGGGGGGCTACGGAAACACCATATATTTT. It specifies CASSFSSSRGGYGNTIYF.

On this clonotype itself: A read error may be the cause here, since a much bigger clone is one base away. The chain employs TRBV5-6 and TRBJ2-1; TRBD2 matches 10 bases. Germline V gene data show CDR1 as SGHDT and CDR2 as YYEEEE. The CDR3 is 17 amino acids. V gave up 2 bases and J gave up 1 base; unmatched junction bases: 6. The CDR3 nucleotides are TGTGCCAGCAGCTTCGAGCGGGGGGGCCTATCCTACAATGAGCAGTTCTTC. Protein sequence: CASSFERGGLSYNEQFF.

This clonotype was counted ten times or more. The chain carries TRBV20-1 and TRBJ2-5; D not resolved. V was cut by 3 bases and J by 1 base, with 0 bases left in between. The CDR3 contains 10 residues. Germline V gives CDR1 DFQATT, CDR2 SNEGSKA (reference sequence). CDR3 in DNA: TGCAGTGCTAGCCAAGAGACCCAGTACTTC. This gives the protein CSASQETQYF.

At least ten counts were recorded for this clonotype. V usage is TRBV6-2 or TRBV6-3 and J usage is TRBJ2-3; TRBD2 might be the D (5 bases). CDR1 and CDR2 (germline): MNHEY, SVGEGT. The length of the CDR3 is 14 residues. The germline V and J ends were trimmed by 7 bases and 2 bases, with 13 bases remaining between them. CDR3 nucleotide sequence: TGTGCCAGCAACCACGGGGATTTCACAGATACGCAGTATTTT. It specifies CASNHGDFTDTQYF.

This clonotype was seen many times. This chain connects TRBV28 to TRBJ2-6, with 9 bases identical to TRBD1. The V gene's germline CDR1 is MDHEN and CDR2 SYDVKM. After removal of 5 bases from V and 2 bases from J, the junction contained 10 bases not matched to a gene. The CDR3 length is 18 residues. CDR3 protein: CASSGRQGEATGANVLTF. The CDR3 DNA follows: TGTGCCAGCAGTGGCCGACAGGGGGAAGCTACTGGGGCCAACGTCCTGACTTTC.

This clonotype was counted ten times or more. This sequence joins TRBV5-1 and TRBJ2-7; D is tentatively TRBD1 or TRBD2 (6 bases each). V lost 0 bases, J lost 3 bases, and 13 bases lay in between. The CDR3 runs to 15 residues. Germline CDR1 is SGHRS and CDR2 is YFSETQ. The CDR3 DNA follows: TGCGCCAGCAGCTTGGAACCGGGGGCCAACTACGAGCAGTACTTC. It yields the protein CASSLEPGANYEQYF.

There are many counts of this clonotype. The rearrangement links TRBV24-1 to TRBJ1-5; D not certain. The CDR3 spans 17 residues. Germline assignment: CDR1 KGHDR and CDR2 SFDVKD. The ends were cut back, 3 bases at V and 3 bases at J, with 17 bases in the middle. CDR3 nucleotides: TGTGCCACCAGTGATCACCTCGGGTTACGGAACAATCAGCCCCAGCATTTT. As protein: CATSDHLGLRNNQPQHF.

The rearrangement joins TRBV10-3 to TRBJ2-2; TRBD2 might be the D (7 bases). CDR3 length: 13 amino acids. The V and J ends lost 6 bases and 6 bases respectively, with 11 bases between them. Germline V gene data show CDR1 as ENHRY and CDR2 as SYGVKD. DNA of the CDR3: TGTGCCATCAGGGGAGGGGGACCCGGGGAGCTGTTTTTT. This codes for CAIRGGGPGELFF.

The CDR3 region is CASSGTGMSSGANVLTF. The CDR3 DNA reads TGTGCCAGCAGTGGGACAGGGATGAGCTCTGGGGCCAACGTCCTGACTTTC. J is TRBJ2-6 and V is TRBV27; TRBD1 aligns across 9 bases. The CDR3 is 17 residues long. The V segment lost 5 bases and the J segment 0 bases; nucleotides outside the gene matches: 5. Germline CDR1 is MNHEY and CDR2 is SMNVEV (reference sequence).

The chain employs TRBV7-3 and TRBJ2-1, with D tentatively TRBD1 or TRBD2 (6 bases each). V was cut by 4 bases and J by 5 bases, with 18 bases left in between. This CDR3 contains 16 residues. CDR1 is SGHTA, CDR2 FQGTGA, per germline. The DNA for the CDR3 is TGTGCCAGCAGCTCCTCTAAAGGGGGGCCCAACAATGAGCAGTTCTTC. Translated: CASSSSKGGPNNEQFF.

Details on this clonotype: This could be a read error, since a much larger clone is one nucleotide away. This chain joins TRBV25-1 and TRBJ1-4, with D uncertain. The V gene's germline CDR1 is MGHDK and CDR2 SYGVNS. CDR3 length: 15 amino acids. V lost 3 bases, J lost 8 bases, and 16 bases lay in between. CDR3 residues: CASSERAATWEKLFF. The DNA for the CDR3 is TGTGCCAGCAGTGAGAGGGCAGCCACGTGGGAAAAACTGTTTTTT.

To note about this clonotype: A much bigger clone sits one base away, suggesting this may be a read error. This chain connects TRBV4-3 to TRBJ2-7, with 9 bases matching TRBD1. Germline-derived CDR1 and CDR2 are LGHNA and YSLEER. This CDR3 is built from 16 residues. J gave up 4 bases and V 3 bases, and 10 bases lay outside the gene matches. CDR3 protein: CASSQSTGTGWYEQYF. CDR3 in DNA: TGCGCCAGCAGCCAGTCGACCGGGACAGGGTGGTACGAGCAGTACTTC.

This clonotype was seen many times. The chain couples TRBV7-3 to TRBJ2-3; D gene uncertain. V gave up 1 base and J gave up 6 bases, with 8 bases separating them. The CDR3 contains 13 residues. From germline, CDR1 is SGHTA and CDR2 FQGTGA. The CDR3 sequence is CASSLMPADTQYF. For the CDR3, the DNA is TGTGCCAGCAGCTTAATGCCAGCGGATACGCAGTATTTT.

This clonotype appeared once. An end of the junction does not agree with germline; a read error may underlie this. The rearrangement uses TRBV7-2 and TRBJ2-1; 7 bases map to TRBD2. This CDR3 contains 15 residues. Germline CDR1 and CDR2: SGHTA and FQGNSA. The CDR3 DNA reads TGTGCCTGCAGCTTAGTGAGCGGGGATTACAATGAGCAGTTCTTC. Translating it yields CACSLVSGDYNEQFF.

Turning to this clonotype: This may stem from a read error, because a much larger clone lies one nucleotide away. This sequence joins TRBV6-2 or TRBV6-3 and TRBJ2-1; perhaps TRBD1 as D (6 bases). Germline lookup yields CDR1 MNHEY and CDR2 SVGEGT. This CDR3 has 16 amino acids. The CDR3 DNA reads TGTGCCGGCAGTCGCTACAGGGAGTCGGCATACAATGAGCAGTTCTTC. Protein product: CAGSRYRESAYNEQFF.

As concerns this clonotype: A read error may be the cause here, since a much bigger clone is one base away. This chain connects TRBV29-1 to TRBJ2-2, with a tentative D call TRBD2 (5 bases). The germline V gene encodes CDR1 SQVTM and CDR2 ANQGSEA. This CDR3 spans 14 amino acids. CDR3 in amino acids: CSTEQLDGTGERFF. As DNA, the CDR3 is TGCAGCACAGAACAGTTAGACGGCACCGGGGAGCGGTTTTTT.